Following are 6 T cell receptor beta chains from one sample sequenced in a study of blood T cell repertoires in COVID-19. Some clones are missing from TCRdb's copy, which holds only in-frame ones; the method was immunoSEQ multiplex PCR. The sample has 300,000 to 450,000 clones; around 85% are singletons. The sequenced sample consisted of peripheral blood. The receptors here all came from a woman aged 18 to 35 with acute or convalescent COVID-19.

V gene TRBV7-9 combines with J gene TRBJ2-7; D possibly corresponds to TRBD2 (5 bases). The V gene's germline CDR1 is SEHNR and CDR2 FQNEAQ (reference sequence). The CDR3 totals 16 residues. V was clipped by 0 bases and J by 3 bases, with 15 bases between them. CDR3 in amino acids: CASSLARVSGFYEQYF. DNA for the CDR3: TGTGCCAGCAGCTTAGCGAGGGTGTCGGGATTCTACGAGCAGTACTTC. The full variable domain, in which reference TRBV7-9 and TRBJ2-7 provide the parts outside the CDR3, is DTGVSQNPRHKITKRGQNVTFRCDPISEHNRLYWYRQTLGQGPEFLTYFQNEAQLEKSRLLSDRFSAERPKGSFSTLEIQRTEQGDSAMYLCASSLARVSGFYEQYFGPGTRLTVT.

The genes are TRBV5-1 and TRBJ1-6; 9 bases are a match to TRBD1. With V trimmed by 0 bases and J by 8 bases, 0 bases remained unmatched. The CDR3 extends over 14 amino acids. The germline V gene has CDR1 SGHRS and CDR2 YFSETQ. The CDR3: CASSLGDRDSPLHF. DNA for the CDR3: TGCGCCAGCAGCTTGGGGGACAGGGATTCACCCCTCCACTTT.

This chain joins TRBV5-1 and TRBJ1-1; D call uncertain. This CDR3 has 14 residues. V dropped 7 bases and J dropped 1 base, with 14 bases sitting between them. Looked up from germline, CDR1 is SGHRS and CDR2 is YFSETQ. The CDR3 DNA reads TGCGCCAGCTCATTTGGGCCTCCGAACACTGAAGCTTTCTTT. This codes for CASSFGPPNTEAFF.

The genes are TRBV30 and TRBJ2-1; possibly TRBD1 for D (5 bases). CDR3 length: 14 amino acids. V was trimmed by 3 bases and J by 5 bases, leaving 14 bases between them. Germline V gene lookup returns CDR1 GTSNPN and CDR2 SVGIG (reference sequence). Written as DNA, the CDR3 is TGTGCCTGGAGCCCAGGGCGTACCAACAATGAGCAGTTCTTC. Protein sequence: CAWSPGRTNNEQFF.

Regarding this clone: The sample carries other DNA sequences with the same CDR3. The chain uses TRBV19 and TRBJ1-5; D unresolved. This CDR3 is 13 amino acids long. Looked up from germline, CDR1 is LNHDA and CDR2 is SQIVND (reference sequence). The ends were cut back, 2 bases at V and 4 bases at J, with 6 bases in the middle. The CDR3 protein is CASSITGNQPQHF. Written as DNA, the CDR3 is TGTGCCAGTAGTATAACCGGTAATCAGCCCCAGCATTTT.

The genes are TRBV7-2 and TRBJ2-7; TRBD1 agrees at 9 bases. This CDR3 is 15 amino acids long. Trimming at V came to 2 bases and at J to 2 bases, leaving 4 bases not matched to a gene. The V gene's germline CDR1 is SGHTA and CDR2 FQGNSA. CDR3 region: CASSLTGGITYEQYF. CDR3 in DNA: TGTGCCAGCAGCTTAACAGGGGGCATAACCTACGAGCAGTACTTC.